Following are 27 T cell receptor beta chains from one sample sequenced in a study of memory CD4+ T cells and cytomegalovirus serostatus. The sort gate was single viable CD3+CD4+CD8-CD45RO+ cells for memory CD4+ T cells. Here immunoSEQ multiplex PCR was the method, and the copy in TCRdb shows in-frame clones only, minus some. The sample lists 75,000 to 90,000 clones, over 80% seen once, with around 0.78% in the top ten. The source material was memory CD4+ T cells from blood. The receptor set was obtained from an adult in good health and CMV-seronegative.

The CDR3 coding sequence is TGTGCCAGCAGTGAATTGGCGGGGGGCCACAATGAGCAGTTCTTC. Translating gives CASSELAGGHNEQFF. This chain links TRBV25-1 with TRBJ2-1; 8 bases are shared with TRBD2. The CDR3 is 15 amino acids. The germline gives CDR1 MGHDK, CDR2 SYGVNS. The V gene end was trimmed by 1 base and the J gene end by 5 bases; junction bases not matched to a gene: 4.

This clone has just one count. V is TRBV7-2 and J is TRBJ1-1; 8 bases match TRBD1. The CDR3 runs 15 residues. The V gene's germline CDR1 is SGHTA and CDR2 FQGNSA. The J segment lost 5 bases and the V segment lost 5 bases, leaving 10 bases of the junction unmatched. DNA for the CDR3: TGTGCCAGCAGCCCACCAGGGGGCTTGGGTACTGAAGCTTTCTTT. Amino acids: CASSPPGGLGTEAFF.

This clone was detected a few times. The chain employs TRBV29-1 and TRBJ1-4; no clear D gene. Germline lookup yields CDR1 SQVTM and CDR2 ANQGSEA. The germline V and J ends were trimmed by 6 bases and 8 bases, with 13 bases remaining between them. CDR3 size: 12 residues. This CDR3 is CSVTAVGEKLFF. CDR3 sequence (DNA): TGCAGCGTCACAGCCGTTGGGGAAAAACTGTTTTTT. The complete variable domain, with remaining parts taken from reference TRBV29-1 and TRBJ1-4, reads SAVISQKPSRDICQRGTSLTIQCQVDSQVTMMFWYRQQPGQSLTLIATANQGSEATYESGFVIDKFPISRPNLTFSTLTVSNMSPEDSSIYLCSVTAVGEKLFFGSGTQLSVL.

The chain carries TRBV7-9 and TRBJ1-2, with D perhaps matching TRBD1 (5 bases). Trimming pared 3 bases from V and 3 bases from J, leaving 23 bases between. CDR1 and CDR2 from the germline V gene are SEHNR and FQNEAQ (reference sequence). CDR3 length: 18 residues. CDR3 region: CASSFTIPGGRSHYGYTF. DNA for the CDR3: TGTGCCAGCAGCTTCACTATTCCCGGGGGGAGGTCGCACTATGGCTACACCTTC. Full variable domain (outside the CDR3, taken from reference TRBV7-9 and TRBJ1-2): DTGVSQNPRHKITKRGQNVTFRCDPISEHNRLYWYRQTLGQGPEFLTYFQNEAQLEKSRLLSDRFSAERPKGSFSTLEIQRTEQGDSAMYLCASSFTIPGGRSHYGYTFGSGTRLTVV.

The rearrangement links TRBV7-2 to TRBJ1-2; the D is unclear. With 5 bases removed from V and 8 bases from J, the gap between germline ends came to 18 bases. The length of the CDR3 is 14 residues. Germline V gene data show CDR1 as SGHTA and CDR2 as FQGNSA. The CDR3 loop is CASSPGPGEGGYTF. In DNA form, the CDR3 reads TGTGCCAGCAGCCCCGGGCCGGGCGAAGGCGGCTACACCTTC.

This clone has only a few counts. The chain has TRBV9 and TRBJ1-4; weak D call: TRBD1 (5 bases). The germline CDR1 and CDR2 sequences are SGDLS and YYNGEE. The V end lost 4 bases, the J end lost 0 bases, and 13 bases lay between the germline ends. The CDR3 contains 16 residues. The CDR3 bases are TGTGCCAGCAGCTTTGACAGCGACCCAACTAATGAAAAACTGTTTTTT. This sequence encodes CASSFDSDPTNEKLFF.

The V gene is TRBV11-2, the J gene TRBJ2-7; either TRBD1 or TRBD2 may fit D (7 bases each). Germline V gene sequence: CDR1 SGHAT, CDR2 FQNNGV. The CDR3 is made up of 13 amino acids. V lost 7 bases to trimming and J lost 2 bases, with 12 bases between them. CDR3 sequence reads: CASTTGTTYEQYF. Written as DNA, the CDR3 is TGTGCCAGCACGACAGGGACTACCTACGAGCAGTACTTC.

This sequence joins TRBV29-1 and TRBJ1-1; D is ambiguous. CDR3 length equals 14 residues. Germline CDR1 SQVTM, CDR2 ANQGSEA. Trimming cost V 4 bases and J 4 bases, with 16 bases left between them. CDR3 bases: TGCAGCGTTGGCTCGAGCCAGAGCGGCACTGAAGCTTTCTTT. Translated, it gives CSVGSSQSGTEAFF.

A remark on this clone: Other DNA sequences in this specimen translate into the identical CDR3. The CDR3 DNA reads TGTGCCAGCAGTATCGGACAGGGGTGGTCACCCCTCCACTTT. Protein sequence: CASSIGQGWSPLHF. The chain has TRBV28 and TRBJ1-6; 9 nucleotides line up with TRBD1. Germline V gives CDR1 MDHEN, CDR2 SYDVKM. The CDR3 spans 14 residues. Trimming at V came to 5 bases and at J to 10 bases, leaving 6 bases not matched to a gene.

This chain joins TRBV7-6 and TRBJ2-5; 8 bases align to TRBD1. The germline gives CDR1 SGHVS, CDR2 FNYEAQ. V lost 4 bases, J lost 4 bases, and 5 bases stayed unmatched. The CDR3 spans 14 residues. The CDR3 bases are TGTGCCAGCAGCTCGACAGGGGCGGGAGAGACCCAGTACTTC. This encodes CASSSTGAGETQYF.

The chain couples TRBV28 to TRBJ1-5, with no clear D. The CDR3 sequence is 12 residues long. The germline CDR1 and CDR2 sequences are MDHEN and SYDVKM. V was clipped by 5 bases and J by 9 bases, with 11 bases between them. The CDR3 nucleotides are TGTGCCAGCAGTCTATACGATCGGCCCCAGCATTTT. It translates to CASSLYDRPQHF.

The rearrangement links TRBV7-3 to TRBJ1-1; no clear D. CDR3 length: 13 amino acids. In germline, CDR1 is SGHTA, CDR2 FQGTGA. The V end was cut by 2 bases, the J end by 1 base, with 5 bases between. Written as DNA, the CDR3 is TGTGCCAGCAGCTTACAGACGAACACTGAAGCTTTCTTT. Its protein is CASSLQTNTEAFF.

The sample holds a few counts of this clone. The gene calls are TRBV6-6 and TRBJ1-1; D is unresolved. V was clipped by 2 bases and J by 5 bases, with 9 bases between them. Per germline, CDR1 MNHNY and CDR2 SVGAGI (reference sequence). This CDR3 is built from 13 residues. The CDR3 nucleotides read TGTGCCAGCAGTTACGACCGGGGTACTGAAGCTTTCTTT. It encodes CASSYDRGTEAFF.

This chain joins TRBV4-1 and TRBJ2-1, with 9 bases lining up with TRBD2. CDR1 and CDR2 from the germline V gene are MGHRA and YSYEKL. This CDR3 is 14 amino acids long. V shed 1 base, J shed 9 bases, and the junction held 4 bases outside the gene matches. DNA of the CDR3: TGCGCCAGCAGCCAAGCTGGGACTAGCATTGAGCAGTTCTTC. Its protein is CASSQAGTSIEQFF.

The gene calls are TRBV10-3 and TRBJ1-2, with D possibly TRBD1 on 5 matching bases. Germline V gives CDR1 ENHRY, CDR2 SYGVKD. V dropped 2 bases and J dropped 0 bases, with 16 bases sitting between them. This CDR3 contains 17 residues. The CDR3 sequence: CAISEIGGMGANYGYTF. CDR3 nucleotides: TGTGCCATCAGTGAGATCGGGGGAATGGGAGCTAACTATGGCTACACCTTC.

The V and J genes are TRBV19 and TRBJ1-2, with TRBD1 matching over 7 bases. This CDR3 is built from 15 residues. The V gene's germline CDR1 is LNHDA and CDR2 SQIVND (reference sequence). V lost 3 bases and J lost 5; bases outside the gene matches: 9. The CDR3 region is CASSIGQANFYGYTF. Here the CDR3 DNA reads TGTGCCAGTAGTATCGGACAGGCGAACTTTTATGGCTACACCTTC.

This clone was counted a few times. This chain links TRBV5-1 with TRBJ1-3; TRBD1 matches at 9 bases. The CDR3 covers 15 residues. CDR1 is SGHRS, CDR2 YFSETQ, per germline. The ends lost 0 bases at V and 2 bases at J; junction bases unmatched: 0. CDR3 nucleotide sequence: TGCGCCAGCAGCTTGGGACAGGGGGCTGGAAACACCATATATTTT. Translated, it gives CASSLGQGAGNTIYF.

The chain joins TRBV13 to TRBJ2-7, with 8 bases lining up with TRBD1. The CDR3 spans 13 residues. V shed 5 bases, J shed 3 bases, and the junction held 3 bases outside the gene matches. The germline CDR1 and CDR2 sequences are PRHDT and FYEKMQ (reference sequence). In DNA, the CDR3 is TGTGCCAGCAGCCTGGGGACAGGCTACGAGCAGTACTTC. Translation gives CASSLGTGYEQYF. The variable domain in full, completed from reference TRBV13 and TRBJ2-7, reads AAGVIQSPRHLIKEKRETATLKCYPIPRHDTVYWYQQGPGQDPQFLISFYEKMQSDKGSIPDRFSAQQFSDYHSELNMSSLELGDSALYFCASSLGTGYEQYFGPGTRLTVT.

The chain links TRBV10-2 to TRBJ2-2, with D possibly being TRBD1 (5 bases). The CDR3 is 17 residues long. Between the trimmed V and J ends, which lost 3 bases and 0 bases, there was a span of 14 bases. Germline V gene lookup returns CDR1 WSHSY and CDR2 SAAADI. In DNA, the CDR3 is TGCGCCAGCAGTGACCCCCTGACAGTTACGAACACCGGGGAGCTGTTTTTT. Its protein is CASSDPLTVTNTGELFF.

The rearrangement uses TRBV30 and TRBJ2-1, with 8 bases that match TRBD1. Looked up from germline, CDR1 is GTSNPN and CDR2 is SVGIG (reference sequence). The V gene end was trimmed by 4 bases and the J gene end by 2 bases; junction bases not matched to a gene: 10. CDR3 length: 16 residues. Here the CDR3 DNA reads TGTGCCTGGAACCGCTGGGCACAGGGGGCCTACAATGAGCAGTTCTTC. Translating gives CAWNRWAQGAYNEQFF.

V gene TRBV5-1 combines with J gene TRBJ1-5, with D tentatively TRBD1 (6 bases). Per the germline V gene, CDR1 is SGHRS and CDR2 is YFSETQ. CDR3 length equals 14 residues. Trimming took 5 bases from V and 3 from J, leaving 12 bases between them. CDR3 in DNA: TGCGCCAGCAGAAAGGACAGCCTCAATCAGCCCCAGCATTTT. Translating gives CASRKDSLNQPQHF.

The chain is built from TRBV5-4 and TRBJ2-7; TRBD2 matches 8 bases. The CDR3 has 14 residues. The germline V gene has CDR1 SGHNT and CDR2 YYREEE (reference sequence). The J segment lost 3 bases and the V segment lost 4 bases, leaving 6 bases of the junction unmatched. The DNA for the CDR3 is TGTGCCAGCAGCGCGCAAGCGGGGGACTACGAGCAGTACTTC. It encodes CASSAQAGDYEQYF.

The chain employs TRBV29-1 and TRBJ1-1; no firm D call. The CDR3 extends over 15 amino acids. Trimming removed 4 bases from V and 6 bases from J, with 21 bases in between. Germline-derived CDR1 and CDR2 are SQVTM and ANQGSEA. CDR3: CSVGRAGVGKAEAFF. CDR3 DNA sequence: TGCAGCGTTGGGCGGGCGGGTGTGGGGAAGGCTGAAGCTTTCTTT.

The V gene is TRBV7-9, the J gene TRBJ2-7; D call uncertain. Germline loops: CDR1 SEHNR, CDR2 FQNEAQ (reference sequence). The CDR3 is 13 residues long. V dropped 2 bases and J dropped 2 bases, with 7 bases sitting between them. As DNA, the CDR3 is TGTGCCAGCAGCTTATTTGCCGCCTACGAGCAGTACTTC. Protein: CASSLFAAYEQYF.

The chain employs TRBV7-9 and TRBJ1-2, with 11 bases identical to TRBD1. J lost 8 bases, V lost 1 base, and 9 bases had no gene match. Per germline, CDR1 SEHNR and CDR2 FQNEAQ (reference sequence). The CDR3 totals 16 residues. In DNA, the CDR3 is TGTGCCAGCAGCTTAGTGAGGACAGGGGGCGAAGCGGGCTACACCTTC. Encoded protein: CASSLVRTGGEAGYTF.

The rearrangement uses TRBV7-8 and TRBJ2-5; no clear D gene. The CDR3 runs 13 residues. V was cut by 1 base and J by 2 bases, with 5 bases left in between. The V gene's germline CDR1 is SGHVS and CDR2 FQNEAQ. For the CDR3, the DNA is TGTGCCAGCAGCTTAGGGTTTCAAGAGACCCAGTACTTC. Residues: CASSLGFQETQYF.

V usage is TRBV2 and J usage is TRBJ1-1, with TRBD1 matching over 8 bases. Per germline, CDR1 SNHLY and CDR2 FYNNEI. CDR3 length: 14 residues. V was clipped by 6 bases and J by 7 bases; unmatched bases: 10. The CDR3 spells CASSATHDRGEAFF. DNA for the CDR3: TGTGCCAGCAGCGCGACCCATGACAGGGGTGAAGCTTTCTTT.